Here is one T cell receptor (beta chain) with its context. Its antigen is as yet unknown. This sample is part of a study of cytotoxic CD8 clonotypes in ibrutinib-treated CLL. Across the study: The patient breakdown showed roughly 10 relapsed/refractory and approximately 15 treatment-naive cases, with some 18 IGHV unmutated. When averaged across all of the samples, the counts came to 255,043 productive templates and more than 80,000 productive rearrangements. General study results and limits: Rising at ibrutinib response, clonality subsequently fell back toward baseline at progression.

CDR3 size: 14 residues. J was trimmed by 6 bases and V by 5 bases; bases with no gene match: 8. Germline V lookup: CDR1 SGHNT, CDR2 YYREEE (reference sequence). This table comes from immunoSEQ multiplex PCR, and its TCRdb copy is limited to in-frame clones, with some not included. The sample lists approximately 350,000 clones; roughly 67% were seen once. The chain joins TRBV5-4 to TRBJ2-1, with 7 nucleotides matching TRBD2. This specimen consisted of PBMCs, obtained after 36 months of ibrutinib treatment. The sequence derives from a human donor with chronic lymphocytic leukemia. CDR3 protein: CASSFPGLLNEQFF. The CDR3 DNA is TGTGCCAGCAGTTTCCCGGGACTACTCAATGAGCAGTTCTTC.